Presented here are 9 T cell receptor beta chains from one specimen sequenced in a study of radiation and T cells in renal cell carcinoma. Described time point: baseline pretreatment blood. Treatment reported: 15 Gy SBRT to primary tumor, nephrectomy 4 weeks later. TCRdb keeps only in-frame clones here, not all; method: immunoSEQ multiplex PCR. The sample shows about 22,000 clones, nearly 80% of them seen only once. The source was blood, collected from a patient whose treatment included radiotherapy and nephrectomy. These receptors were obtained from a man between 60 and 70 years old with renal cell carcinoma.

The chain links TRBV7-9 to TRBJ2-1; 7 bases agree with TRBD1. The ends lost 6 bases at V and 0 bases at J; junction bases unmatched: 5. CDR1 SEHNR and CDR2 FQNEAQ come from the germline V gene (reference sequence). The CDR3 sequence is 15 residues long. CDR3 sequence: CASSRQGNSYNEQFF. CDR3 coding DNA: TGTGCCAGCAGTCGACAGGGAAACTCCTACAATGAGCAGTTCTTC.

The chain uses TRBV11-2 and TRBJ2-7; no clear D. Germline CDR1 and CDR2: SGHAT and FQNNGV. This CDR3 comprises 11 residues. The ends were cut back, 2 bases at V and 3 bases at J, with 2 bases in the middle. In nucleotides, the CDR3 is TGTGCCAGCAGCTTAAACTACGAGCAGTACTTC. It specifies CASSLNYEQYF. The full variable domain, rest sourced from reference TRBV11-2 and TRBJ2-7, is EAGVAQSPRYKIIEKRQSVAFWCNPISGHATLYWYQQILGQGPKLLIQFQNNGVVDDSQLPKDRFSAERLKGVDSTLKIQPAKLEDSAVYLCASSLNYEQYFGPGTRLTVT.

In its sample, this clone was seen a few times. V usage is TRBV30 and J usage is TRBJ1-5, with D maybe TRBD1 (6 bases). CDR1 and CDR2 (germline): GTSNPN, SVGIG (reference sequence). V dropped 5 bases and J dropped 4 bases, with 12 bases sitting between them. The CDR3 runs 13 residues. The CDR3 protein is CAWGQKGNQPQHF. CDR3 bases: TGTGCCTGGGGACAGAAGGGGAATCAGCCCCAGCATTTT.

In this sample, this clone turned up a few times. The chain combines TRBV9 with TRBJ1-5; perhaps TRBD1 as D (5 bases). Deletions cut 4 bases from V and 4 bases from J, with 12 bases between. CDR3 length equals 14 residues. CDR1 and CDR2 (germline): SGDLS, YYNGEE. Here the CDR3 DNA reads TGTGCCAGCAGCCCAGGGCCGGCGAATCAGCCCCAGCATTTT. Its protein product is CASSPGPANQPQHF.

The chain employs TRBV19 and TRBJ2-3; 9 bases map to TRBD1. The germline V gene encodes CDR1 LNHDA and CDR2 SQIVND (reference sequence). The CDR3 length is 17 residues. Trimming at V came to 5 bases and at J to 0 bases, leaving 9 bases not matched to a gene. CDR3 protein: CASSPVRGTGSTDTQYF. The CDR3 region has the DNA TGTGCCAGTAGTCCTGTGCGAGGGACAGGGAGCACAGATACGCAGTATTTT.

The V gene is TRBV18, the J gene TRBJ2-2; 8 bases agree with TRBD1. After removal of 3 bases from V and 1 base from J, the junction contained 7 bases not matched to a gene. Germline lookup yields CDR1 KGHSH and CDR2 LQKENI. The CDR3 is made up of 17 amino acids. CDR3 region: CASSPPGGLLNTGELFF. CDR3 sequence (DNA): TGTGCCAGCTCACCCCCAGGGGGCCTTTTGAACACCGGGGAGCTGTTTTTT.

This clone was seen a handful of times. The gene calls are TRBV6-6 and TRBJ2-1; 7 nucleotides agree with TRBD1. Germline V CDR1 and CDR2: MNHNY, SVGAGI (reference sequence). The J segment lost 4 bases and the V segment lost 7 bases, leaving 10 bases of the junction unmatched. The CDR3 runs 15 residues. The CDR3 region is CASTHLGTEYNEQFF. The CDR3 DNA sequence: TGTGCCAGCACGCATCTTGGGACAGAGTACAATGAGCAGTTCTTC.

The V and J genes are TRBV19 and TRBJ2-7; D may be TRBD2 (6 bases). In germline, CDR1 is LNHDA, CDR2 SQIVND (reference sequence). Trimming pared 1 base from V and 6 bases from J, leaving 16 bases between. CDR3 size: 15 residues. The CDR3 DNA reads TGTGCCAGTAGTATAGGCGGGGTTCCCCCCCTCGAGCAGTACTTC. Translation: CASSIGGVPPLEQYF.

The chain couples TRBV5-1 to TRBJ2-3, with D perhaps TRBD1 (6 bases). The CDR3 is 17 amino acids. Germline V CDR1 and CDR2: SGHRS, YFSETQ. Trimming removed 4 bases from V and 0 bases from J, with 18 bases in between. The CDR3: CASSRAVGQLSTDTQYF. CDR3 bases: TGCGCCAGCAGCAGGGCCGTAGGACAGCTAAGCACAGATACGCAGTATTTT.